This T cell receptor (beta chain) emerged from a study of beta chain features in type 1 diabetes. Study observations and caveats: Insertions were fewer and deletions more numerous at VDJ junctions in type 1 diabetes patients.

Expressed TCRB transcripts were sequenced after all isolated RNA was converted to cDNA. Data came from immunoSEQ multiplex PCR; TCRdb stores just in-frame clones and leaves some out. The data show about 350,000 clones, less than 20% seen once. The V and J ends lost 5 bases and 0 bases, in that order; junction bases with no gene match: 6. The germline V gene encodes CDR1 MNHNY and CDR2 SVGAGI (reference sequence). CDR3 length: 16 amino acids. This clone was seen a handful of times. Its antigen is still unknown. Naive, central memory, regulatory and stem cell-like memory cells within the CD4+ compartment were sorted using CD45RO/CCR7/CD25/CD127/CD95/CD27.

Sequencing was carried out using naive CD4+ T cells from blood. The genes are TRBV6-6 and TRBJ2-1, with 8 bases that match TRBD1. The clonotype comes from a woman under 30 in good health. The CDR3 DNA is TGTGCCAGCAGTGGAGGGACAGGAATCTCCTACAATGAGCAGTTCTTC. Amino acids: CASSGGTGISYNEQFF.